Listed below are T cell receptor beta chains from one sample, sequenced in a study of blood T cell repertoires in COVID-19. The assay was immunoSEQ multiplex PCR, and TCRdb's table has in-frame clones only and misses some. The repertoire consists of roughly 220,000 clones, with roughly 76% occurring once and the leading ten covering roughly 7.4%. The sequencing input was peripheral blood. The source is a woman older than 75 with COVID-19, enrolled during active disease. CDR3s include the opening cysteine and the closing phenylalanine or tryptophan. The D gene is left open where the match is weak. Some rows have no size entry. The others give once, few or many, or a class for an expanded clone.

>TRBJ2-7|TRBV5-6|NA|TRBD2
CASSSPGLATYEQYF
TGTGCCAGCAGCTCTCCGGGACTAGCGACCTACGAGCAGTACTTC
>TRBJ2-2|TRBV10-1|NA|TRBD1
CASSGTSGGSGELFF
TGCGCCAGCAGTGGAACCTCAGGGGGATCCGGGGAGCTGTTTTTT
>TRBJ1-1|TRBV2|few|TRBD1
CASRTGYTEAFF
TGTGCCAGCCGGACAGGGTACACTGAAGCTTTCTTT
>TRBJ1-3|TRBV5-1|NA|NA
CASSFLPRSLSGNTIYF
TGCGCCAGCAGCTTCCTTCCTCGTTCCCTCTCTGGAAACACCATATATTTT
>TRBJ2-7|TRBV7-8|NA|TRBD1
CASSYPGTGTYEQYF
TGTGCCAGCAGCTACCCTGGGACAGGGACCTACGAGCAGTACTTC
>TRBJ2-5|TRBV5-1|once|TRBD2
CASRLTSRRETQYF
TGCGCCAGCAGGTTGACTAGCCGAAGGGAGACCCAGTACTTC
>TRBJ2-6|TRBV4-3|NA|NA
CASSQTEILRSGANVPTF
TGCGCCAGCAGCCAAACCGAGATACTACGATCTGGGGCCAACGTCCCGACTTTC
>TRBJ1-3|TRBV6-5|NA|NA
CASSYRGAFSGNTIYF
TGTGCCAGCAGTTACCGCGGCGCATTCTCTGGAAACACCATATATTTT
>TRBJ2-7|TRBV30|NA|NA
CAWSVGAGEQYF
TGTGCCTGGAGTGTTGGAGCGGGCGAGCAGTACTTC
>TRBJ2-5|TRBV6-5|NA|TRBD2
CASSYGRGVETQYF
TGTGCCAGCAGTTACGGTCGGGGGGTAGAGACCCAGTACTTC
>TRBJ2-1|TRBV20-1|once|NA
CSAGLRREQFF
TGCAGTGCTGGACTCAGGCGGGAGCAGTTCTTC
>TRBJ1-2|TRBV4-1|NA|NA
CASSQPFYGYTF
TGCGCCAGCAGCCAACCATTCTATGGCTACACCTTC
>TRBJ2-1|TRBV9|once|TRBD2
CASSGTGGYEQFF
TGTGCCAGCAGCGGGACGGGAGGCTATGAGCAGTTCTTC
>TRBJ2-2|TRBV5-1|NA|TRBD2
CASSPPSGGTGELFF
TGCGCCAGCAGCCCCCCTAGCGGGGGGACCGGGGAGCTGTTTTTT
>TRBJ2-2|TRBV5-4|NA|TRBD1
CASSLKTGGRELFF
TGTGCCAGCAGCTTGAAGACAGGGGGCCGGGAGCTGTTTTTT
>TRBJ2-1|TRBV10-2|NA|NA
CASRPQQVLGEQFF
TGCGCCAGCAGGCCCCAACAAGTCCTTGGTGAGCAGTTCTTC